A single sample gave rise to the 17 T cell receptor beta chains below, sequenced in a study of cytomegalovirus exposure and HLA in healthy donors listed by TCRdb under 2017. Library preparation used the immunoSEQ multiplex PCR assay. For the multiplex PCR, a mixture combining 60 forward primers for TCR Vbeta segments and 13 reverse primers for TCR Jbeta segments was used. This is the immuneACCESS table as TCRdb keeps it, with only in-frame sequences that have V and J called. A part of the clones is gone; compared with another copy, unresolved V genes explain less than half, and the rest is unexplained. This sample gives some 150,000 clones in total; about four fifths of them show up just once. 5.5% to 8% of the sample is held by the ten biggest clonotypes. The sample taken for sequencing was PBMCs. The source of these receptors is a young woman in good health and CMV-seropositive.

The CDR3, as DNA: TGTGCCAGCAGCTATCAGGGTGCAATTGGAAACACCATATATTTT. As protein: CASSYQGAIGNTIYF. V is TRBV7-2 and J is TRBJ1-3; TRBD1 might be the D (5 bases). The CDR3 consists of 15 residues. CDR1 and CDR2 (germline): SGHTA, FQGNSA. V was clipped by 4 bases and J by 3 bases, with 13 bases between them.

As regards this clone: The sample has other DNA sequences that encode this CDR3 too. CDR3 sequence: CAISEAGGAGNTIYF. The DNA of the CDR3 is TGTGCCATCAGTGAAGCAGGGGGCGCGGGAAACACCATATATTTT. The gene calls are TRBV10-3 and TRBJ1-3; 8 bases match TRBD1. The CDR3 loop spans 15 amino acids. With V trimmed by 3 bases and J by 4 bases, 5 bases remained unmatched. CDR1 and CDR2 (germline): ENHRY, SYGVKD.

This chain uses TRBV2 with TRBJ1-3, with TRBD1 as a possible D gene (5 bases). V lost 8 bases to trimming and J lost 7 bases, with 12 bases between them. CDR1 is SNHLY and CDR2 is FYNNEI in the germline V gene. This CDR3 is built from 12 residues. CDR3 region: CASSARANTIYF. The CDR3 DNA reads TGTGCCAGCTCTGCCAGGGCGAACACCATATATTTT. The variable domain in full, completed from reference TRBV2 and TRBJ1-3, reads EPEVTQTPSHQVTQMGQEVILRCVPISNHLYFYWYRQILGQKVEFLVSFYNNEISEKSEIFDDQFSVERPDGSNFTLKIRSTKLEDSAMYFCASSARANTIYFGEGSWLTVV.

The V call is TRBV7-2, the J call TRBJ1-3, with a weak D call TRBD1 (6 bases). Trimming removed 3 bases at V and 4 bases at J, with 13 bases between. The germline gives CDR1 SGHTA, CDR2 FQGNSA. The CDR3 extends over 15 amino acids. The DNA of the CDR3 is TGTGCCAGCAGCTTTGGAACAGGGAAAGGAAACACCATATATTTT. It specifies CASSFGTGKGNTIYF.

The gene calls are TRBV15 and TRBJ1-2; 8 nucleotides match TRBD1. Trimming took 5 bases from V and 4 from J; bases not matched to a gene: 6. The CDR3 is made up of 14 amino acids. Germline assignment: CDR1 LNHNV and CDR2 YYDKDF (reference sequence). CDR3: CATSRQGPGYGYTF. As DNA, the CDR3 is TGTGCCACCAGCCGACAGGGGCCGGGCTATGGCTACACCTTC.

This chain links TRBV5-1 with TRBJ2-3; 12 bases are a match to TRBD2. CDR1 and CDR2 (germline): SGHRS, YFSETQ. This CDR3 region has 16 residues. J gave up 4 bases and V 0 bases, and 3 bases lay outside the gene matches. CDR3 loop: CASSLGLAGVADTQYF. CDR3 coding DNA: TGCGCCAGCAGCTTGGGACTAGCGGGGGTAGCAGATACGCAGTATTTT.

The chain combines TRBV28 with TRBJ1-1, with D maybe TRBD1 (5 bases). The ends were cut back, 5 bases at V and 10 bases at J, with 14 bases in the middle. Germline-derived CDR1 and CDR2 are MDHEN and SYDVKM. The CDR3 loop spans 12 amino acids. CDR3 DNA sequence: TGTGCCAGCAGTAGACAGACCCCTCGAGCTTTCTTT. The encoded protein is CASSRQTPRAFF.

The V call is TRBV2, the J call TRBJ1-4; TRBD1 aligns across 7 bases. V trimming: 6 bases; J trimming: 6 bases; junction bases outside the gene matches: 7. The CDR3 has 14 amino acids. The germline V gene encodes CDR1 SNHLY and CDR2 FYNNEI. The CDR3 DNA is TGTGCCAGCAGGCGCACAGGGGCCGATGAAAAACTGTTTTTT. Its protein product is CASRRTGADEKLFF.

This rearrangement joins TRBV7-9 to TRBJ2-1; D might be TRBD1 (6 bases). The germline V gene encodes CDR1 SEHNR and CDR2 FQNEAQ (reference sequence). The V and J ends lost 3 bases and 2 bases respectively, with 8 bases between them. The CDR3 sequence is 14 residues long. CDR3 sequence (DNA): TGTGCCAGCAGCTTCCGGGACACCTACAATGAGCAGTTCTTC. Residues: CASSFRDTYNEQFF.

In nucleotides, the CDR3 is TGTGCCACGGAAACAGGGGGCGCGGACACCGGGGAGCTGTTTTTT. Translated: CATETGGADTGELFF. The chain joins TRBV6-5 to TRBJ2-2; 9 nucleotides align to TRBD1. Germline V lookup: CDR1 MNHEY, CDR2 SVGAGI. The CDR3 consists of 15 residues. The V and J ends lost 10 bases and 3 bases, in that order; junction bases with no gene match: 9.

This CDR3 is CASSATGVSLYNSPLHF. For the CDR3, the DNA is TGTGCCAGCAGTGCCACCGGAGTCTCTCTTTATAATTCACCCCTCCACTTT. The J gene is TRBJ1-6, the V gene TRBV27; D remains ambiguous. V was shortened by 5 bases and J by 4 bases, with 18 bases between the two germline ends. The CDR3 has 17 residues. Looked up from germline, CDR1 is MNHEY and CDR2 is SMNVEV (reference sequence).

The V gene is TRBV4-3, the J gene TRBJ1-2; 7 positions agree with TRBD1. The CDR3 runs to 17 residues. V was pared by 1 base and J by 2 bases, with 10 bases of the junction left unmatched. CDR1 is LGHNA and CDR2 is YSLEER in the germline V gene. CDR3 sequence (DNA): TGCGCCAGCAGCCAAGTGAGGGACAGCGCTTACAACTATGGCTACACCTTC. It codes for CASSQVRDSAYNYGYTF.

J is TRBJ2-3 and V is TRBV6-5; 12 nucleotides line up with TRBD2. The germline V gene encodes CDR1 MNHEY and CDR2 SVGAGI. V lost 6 bases and J lost 8; bases outside the gene matches: 6. This CDR3 is built from 14 residues. The CDR3 DNA reads TGTGCCAGCAGGTCTAGCGGGGGGGCCGGTACGCAGTATTTT. It codes for CASRSSGGAGTQYF.

The genes are TRBV18 and TRBJ1-4, with D perhaps TRBD1 (5 bases). With 4 bases removed from V and 4 bases from J, the gap between germline ends came to 13 bases. The CDR3 contains 15 residues. CDR1 and CDR2 (germline): KGHSH, LQKENI. CDR3 bases: TGTGCCAGCTCACGGACGCAGGGTGATAATGAAAAACTGTTTTTT. The encoded protein is CASSRTQGDNEKLFF.

The chain carries TRBV6-5 and TRBJ1-2; D ambiguous. This CDR3 has 16 amino acids. V dropped 2 bases and J dropped 3 bases, with 16 bases sitting between them. Per germline, CDR1 MNHEY and CDR2 SVGAGI. The CDR3 DNA follows: TGTGCCAGCAGTTACAGTTACAGCCTACTTTACTATGGCTACACCTTC. This codes for CASSYSYSLLYYGYTF.

The chain has TRBV6-5 and TRBJ1-2, with D tentatively TRBD1 (5 bases). V lost 5 bases and J lost 4, with 14 bases in between. The CDR3 has 14 residues. Germline loops: CDR1 MNHEY, CDR2 SVGAGI. As DNA, the CDR3 is TGTGCCAGCAGTGAGAGGCAGGGCCTCTATGGCTACACCTTC. It specifies CASSERQGLYGYTF.

This clone is a singleton in its sample. The chain joins TRBV15 to TRBJ1-5, with 9 positions matching TRBD1. CDR1 and CDR2 from the germline V gene are LNHNV and YYDKDF (reference sequence). The CDR3 has 14 residues. The V and J ends lost 2 bases and 7 bases, in that order; junction bases with no gene match: 3. DNA of the CDR3: TGTGCCACCAGCAGATGGGACAGGGTACAGCCCCAGCATTTT. Amino acid sequence: CATSRWDRVQPQHF.